The clone carrying this T cell receptor beta chain has just a few counts. This sample was taken from a study of OX40 agonist ivuxolimab in advanced cancers. Study-level information: Around 40% of patients had received prior checkpoint inhibitor therapy. Partial responses occurred in three patients (one hepatocellular carcinoma, two cutaneous melanoma).

Profiling relied on immunoSEQ multiplex PCR, and the TCRdb table lists in-frame clones only, not all of them. The sample comprises just over 80,000 clones, 80% to 90% of which are singletons, and roughly 0.35% rests with the top ten. CDR3 length: 15 residues. Germline loops: CDR1 PRHDT, CDR2 FYEKMQ (reference sequence). The germline V and J ends were trimmed by 0 bases and 9 bases, with 12 bases remaining between them. Blood draws occurred at baseline, cycle 4 day 1, and cycle 7 day 1. The TCR originated in an adult with an advanced solid tumor such as melanoma, head and neck, liver or kidney cancer. The chain joins TRBV13 to TRBJ1-6; no reliable D call. The sequences come from CD4+ or CD8+ T cells sorted from blood, collected in a trial of the OX40 agonist ivuxolimab. This CDR3 is CASSLGGRNGSPLHF. DNA for the CDR3: TGTGCCAGCAGCTTAGGCGGGCGGAATGGTTCACCCCTCCACTTT.